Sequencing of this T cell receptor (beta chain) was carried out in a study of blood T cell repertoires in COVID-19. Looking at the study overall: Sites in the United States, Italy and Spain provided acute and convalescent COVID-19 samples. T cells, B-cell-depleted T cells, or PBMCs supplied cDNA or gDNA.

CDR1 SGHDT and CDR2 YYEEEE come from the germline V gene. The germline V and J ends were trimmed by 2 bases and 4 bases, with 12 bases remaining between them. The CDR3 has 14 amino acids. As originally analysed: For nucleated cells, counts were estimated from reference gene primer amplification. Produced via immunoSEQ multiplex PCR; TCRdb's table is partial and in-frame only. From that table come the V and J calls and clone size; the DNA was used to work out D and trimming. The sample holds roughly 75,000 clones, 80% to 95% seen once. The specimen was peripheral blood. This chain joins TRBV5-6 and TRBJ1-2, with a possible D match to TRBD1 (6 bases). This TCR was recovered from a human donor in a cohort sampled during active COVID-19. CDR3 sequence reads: CASSLRQETYGYTF. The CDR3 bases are TGTGCCAGCAGCTTAAGACAGGAGACCTATGGCTACACCTTC.